This is a list of T cell receptor beta chains from one sample in a study of blood T cell repertoires in COVID-19. Libraries were prepared by immunoSEQ multiplex PCR; TCRdb keeps only in-frame clonotypes and omits some of them. The table has more than 80,000 clones, 76% seen once. Sequencing input: peripheral blood. The source is an elderly man with COVID-19, enrolled during active disease. The CDR3 runs from the conserved cysteine through the conserved F or W. Each record gives: clone size, V gene, D gene, J gene, CDR3 DNA, CDR3 protein. D genes are given only for firm matches. Part of the rows lack a size; the others show once, few, many or a class for expanded clones.

clone_size: .; v_call: TRBV7-2; d_call: .; j_call: TRBJ1-1; cdr3_nt: TGTGCCAGCAGCTTAGGAGGGCTCCGTGGGACTGAAGCTTTCTTT; cdr3_aa: CASSLGGLRGTEAFF
clone_size: few; v_call: TRBV18; d_call: TRBD1; j_call: TRBJ1-1; cdr3_nt: TGTGCCAGCTCACCTGGGACAGGTGACACTGAAGCTTTCTTT; cdr3_aa: CASSPGTGDTEAFF
clone_size: .; v_call: TRBV25-1; d_call: .; j_call: TRBJ1-2; cdr3_nt: TGTGCCAGCAGTAGGGGGTATGGCTACACCTTC; cdr3_aa: CASSRGYGYTF
clone_size: .; v_call: TRBV7-2; d_call: .; j_call: TRBJ1-4; cdr3_nt: TGTGCCAGCAGCCCTTCACCAGGGCCAAATGAAAAACTGTTTTTT; cdr3_aa: CASSPSPGPNEKLFF
clone_size: .; v_call: TRBV20-1; d_call: .; j_call: TRBJ1-1; cdr3_nt: TGCAGTGCTAGTCGGCAGGGCACTGAAGCTTTCTTT; cdr3_aa: CSASRQGTEAFF
clone_size: .; v_call: TRBV10-3; d_call: .; j_call: TRBJ1-1; cdr3_nt: TGTGCCATCAGGGGAGACGGTGAGAACACTGAAGCTTTCTTT; cdr3_aa: CAIRGDGENTEAFF
clone_size: few; v_call: TRBV5-1; d_call: TRBD1; j_call: TRBJ1-6; cdr3_nt: TGCGCCAGCAGCTCCGACAGGGGATATTCACCCCTCCACTTT; cdr3_aa: CASSSDRGYSPLHF
clone_size: .; v_call: TRBV5-6; d_call: .; j_call: TRBJ1-2; cdr3_nt: TGTGCCAGCAGCTTGTACCAGGGGCCCGGCTACACCTTC; cdr3_aa: CASSLYQGPGYTF
clone_size: few; v_call: TRBV7-2; d_call: .; j_call: TRBJ1-2; cdr3_nt: TGTGCCAGCAGCTTAGGACAGCCTAACTATGGCTACACCTTC; cdr3_aa: CASSLGQPNYGYTF
clone_size: .; v_call: TRBV6-5; d_call: .; j_call: TRBJ2-7; cdr3_nt: TGTGCCAGCAGATTCGGCGGTACTCCTCGGGAGCAGTACTTC; cdr3_aa: CASRFGGTPREQYF
clone_size: .; v_call: TRBV5-1; d_call: TRBD1; j_call: TRBJ2-1; cdr3_nt: TGCGCCAGCAGCTTGGGGACAGGGACCCACAATGAGCAGTTCTTC; cdr3_aa: CASSLGTGTHNEQFF
clone_size: .; v_call: TRBV27; d_call: TRBD2; j_call: TRBJ2-3; cdr3_nt: TGTGCCAGCAGTCTCCTTGGAGCGGGAAGTGTGGATACGCAGTATTTT; cdr3_aa: CASSLLGAGSVDTQYF
clone_size: .; v_call: TRBV28; d_call: .; j_call: TRBJ2-5; cdr3_nt: TGTGCCAGCAGGGGGGCCGGAGGAGAACAAGAGACCCAGTACTTC; cdr3_aa: CASRGAGGEQETQYF
clone_size: .; v_call: TRBV20-1; d_call: TRBD2; j_call: TRBJ2-1; cdr3_nt: TGCAGTGCTAGTCCTCCGGGACTAGACGTCTTCGGGTACAATGAGCAGTTCTTC; cdr3_aa: CSASPPGLDVFGYNEQFF
clone_size: .; v_call: TRBV28; d_call: TRBD2; j_call: TRBJ2-2; cdr3_nt: TGTGCCAGCAGCCAAGCGGGAGAGCCGGGGTCCGGGGAGCTGTTTTTT; cdr3_aa: CASSQAGEPGSGELFF
clone_size: .; v_call: TRBV15; d_call: .; j_call: TRBJ2-1; cdr3_nt: TGTGCCACCAGCAGAGGAGGCTCTCTAGGAAGCTCCTACAATGAGCAGTTCTTC; cdr3_aa: CATSRGGSLGSSYNEQFF
clone_size: .; v_call: TRBV19; d_call: TRBD2; j_call: TRBJ2-7; cdr3_nt: TGTGCCAGTAAGCGGGGGCAGGGCAACTACGAGCAGTACTTC; cdr3_aa: CASKRGQGNYEQYF
clone_size: few; v_call: TRBV12-3/TRBV12-4; d_call: .; j_call: TRBJ2-7; cdr3_nt: TGTGCCAGCAGTTTCGGGACCTACGAGCAGTACTTC; cdr3_aa: CASSFGTYEQYF
clone_size: .; v_call: TRBV25-1; d_call: .; j_call: TRBJ2-5; cdr3_nt: TGTGCCAGCAGTGAACAGGGGCGGGTGAAACAAGAGACCCAGTACTTC; cdr3_aa: CASSEQGRVKQETQYF
clone_size: .; v_call: TRBV4-2; d_call: .; j_call: TRBJ2-3; cdr3_nt: TGTGCCAGCAGCCAAGATAGTGGGAGTGGGACAGATACGCAGTATTTT; cdr3_aa: CASSQDSGSGTDTQYF
clone_size: .; v_call: TRBV7-9; d_call: .; j_call: TRBJ1-5; cdr3_nt: TGTGCCAGCAGCCCGGGAGGTCGGGGGAGCAATCAGCCCCAGCATTTT; cdr3_aa: CASSPGGRGSNQPQHF
clone_size: .; v_call: TRBV6-1; d_call: .; j_call: TRBJ1-6; cdr3_nt: TGTGCCAGCAGTGAACACAGTAATTCACCCCTCCACTTT; cdr3_aa: CASSEHSNSPLHF
clone_size: .; v_call: TRBV5-1; d_call: TRBD1; j_call: TRBJ2-1; cdr3_nt: TGCGCCAGCAGTTTCGGGACAGGGGGGAATGAGCAGTTCTTC; cdr3_aa: CASSFGTGGNEQFF
clone_size: .; v_call: TRBV4-3; d_call: .; j_call: TRBJ2-3; cdr3_nt: TGCGCCAGCAGCCAAGAATGGAGGGACACAGATACGCAGTATTTT; cdr3_aa: CASSQEWRDTDTQYF
clone_size: .; v_call: TRBV9; d_call: TRBD1; j_call: TRBJ2-2; cdr3_nt: TGTGCCAGCAGCGTAGGGGGACAGGGGATCGGGGAGCTGTTTTTT; cdr3_aa: CASSVGGQGIGELFF
clone_size: .; v_call: TRBV18; d_call: .; j_call: TRBJ1-5; cdr3_nt: TGTGCCAGCTCACTTGCCGACCTACCGGGGCAGCCCCAGCATTTT; cdr3_aa: CASSLADLPGQPQHF
clone_size: .; v_call: TRBV6-5; d_call: .; j_call: TRBJ1-1; cdr3_nt: TGTGCCAGCAGTTATGGGGCAGGGGAAGCTTTCTTT; cdr3_aa: CASSYGAGEAFF